This T cell receptor (beta chain) was captured in a study of OX40 agonist ivuxolimab in advanced cancers. Some background on the complete study: Ivuxolimab was a fully human IgG2 agonistic monoclonal antibody targeting the costimulatory receptor OX40 (CD134). Of the roughly 51 patients in dose escalation, 19 had hepatocellular carcinoma, some 15 had melanoma, 9 had renal cell carcinoma and 9 had head and neck cancer. In the dose-escalation cohort, more than 75% of patients were male, and the mean age was approximately 60 years, with a range of roughly 23 to 85. Peripheral TCRbeta sequencing aimed to test whether ivuxolimab altered TCR sequence diversity and caused clonal T-cell expansion. Partial responses occurred in three dose-escalation patients, of whom one had hepatocellular carcinoma and two had cutaneous melanoma. Intravenous ivuxolimab was administered to patients every 2 weeks at six dose levels: 0.01, 0.1, 0.3, 1.5, 3 and 10 mg/kg. Patients were allowed to have had prior anti-PD-1, anti-PD-L1 or anti-CTLA-4 therapy, and around 43% of the dose-escalation patients had been treated with checkpoint inhibitors. The paper reports the monotherapy dose-escalation portion (N of about 51 patients) of the phase I ivuxolimab trial.

CDR1 and CDR2 (LNHDA, SQIVND) derive from the germline V gene (reference sequence). Relative to germline, V is 6 bases shorter and J is 8 bases shorter, with 16 bases between their ends. Inclusive of the bounding cysteine and phenylalanine, the CDR3 is 13 residues long. Of all the DNA, just the CDR3 is kept, 39 bases in frame from base 1. On this clone: Its specific antigen is unknown. No base qualities exist here, and no much larger clone lies one base off it.

Broader findings and caveats from the paper: After ivuxolimab, more expanded clones were found on average in CD8+ T cells than in CD4+ T cells. The antigen specificity of the clonally expanded peripheral T cells was not determined. Low levels of normalized T-cell clonal expansion were also seen in some patients who did not respond. At doses from 0.1 to 3.0 mg/kg, clonal expansion was seen in both CD4+ and CD8+ blood T cells between baseline and week 6. In partial responders in the 0.1-3.0 mg/kg groups, normalized peripheral clonal expansion was found to be among the lowest, especially among CD8+ T cells.

The trial excluded patients who had a history of autoimmune disease or were on systemic immunosuppression. Peripheral blood for TCR sequencing was drawn from every dose cohort at baseline, at cycle 4 day 1 and at cycle 7 day 1. Samples came from an open-label, multicenter, first-in-human phase I dose-escalation trial of ivuxolimab. Adults with locally advanced or metastatic melanoma, renal cell, hepatocellular, or head and neck squamous cell carcinoma were enrolled in the trial. Before TCR sequencing, CD4+ T cells and CD8+ T cells from peripheral blood were sorted into separate populations. Genomic DNA was extracted from sorted cells for sequencing of the TCRbeta CDR3 region. TCRbeta CDR3 regions were sequenced using the immunoSEQ Assay. Held by TCRdb, this immuneACCESS table contains in-frame sequences only and omits some clones. Under half of the omission traces to an unresolved V gene where checked; the cause of the rest is unknown. The sample profile shows around 37,000 clones; nearly 85% of them were found once. The ten top clones hold approximately 22% of the sample.

The origin of this receptor is an adult with an advanced solid tumor such as melanoma, head and neck, liver or kidney cancer. The chain was built from TRBV19 and TRBJ1-2; the D gene is perhaps TRBD1, from 6 matching bases. The sample was CD4+ or CD8+ T cells sorted from blood, taken in a trial of the OX40 agonist ivuxolimab. The CDR3 amino acid sequence is: CASSLEGGAGYTF. The DNA is as follows: TGTGCCAGTAGCCTAGAGGGGGGGGCCGGCTACACCTTC.